Listed below are T cell receptor beta chains from one sample, sequenced in a study of vaccination effects on CD4 cells after COVID-19. The protocol was immunoSEQ multiplex PCR, while the TCRdb copy is restricted to in-frame clones and leaves out a portion. Among 25,000 to 35,000 clones listed, over 70% were seen once. For these TCRs, the target antigens are not known. The sample in question was CD4+ T cells from PBMCs cultured with HCoV-NL63 spike peptides, obtained after COVID-19 vaccination. Receptor source: a human donor who received a COVID-19 vaccine. CDR3s leave out the opening cysteine and the closing phenylalanine or tryptophan.

v_gene	len	j_gene	CDR3aa
TRBV10-3	13	TRBJ2-7	AISERTGGRDEQY
TRBV25-1	13	TRBJ2-7	ASSELGQGAGEQY
TRBV3-1/TRBV3-2	14	TRBJ2-3	ASSRRGGLLTDTQY
TRBV12-2	20	TRBJ2-3	ASRLGPVATSGGLRYTDTQY
TRBV29-1	11	TRBJ2-5	SLGQGNVETQY
TRBV3-1/TRBV3-2	13	TRBJ2-7	ASSQSTSGGAVQY
TRBV19	13	TRBJ1-1	ASSGAVRFNTEAF
TRBV7-9	10	TRBJ2-3	ASSSTTDTQY
TRBV2	13	TRBJ2-2	ASSESLGTTGELF
TRBV3-1/TRBV3-2	13	TRBJ1-1	ASSQAGGPNTEAF
TRBV27	13	TRBJ1-6	ASSSPDRFNSPLH
TRBV9	14	TRBJ1-1	ASSDRGGKGPAEAF
TRBV5-1	14	TRBJ2-1	ASSLFSASSYNEQF
TRBV11-2	12	TRBJ1-1	ASSGTGWAGEAF
TRBV5-1	11	TRBJ2-5	ASSLKEQETQY
TRBV11-3	11	TRBJ2-7	ASSFRASSEQY
TRBV18	12	TRBJ2-7	ASSRGTASYEQY
TRBV6-5	13	TRBJ1-3	ASSYYSHAGNTIY
TRBV9	17	TRBJ2-1	ASSPRTSGGASGYNEQF
TRBV9	15	TRBJ1-6	ASSARDFRSRNSPLH
TRBV12-3/TRBV12-4	11	TRBJ1-1	ASSRTGLGLTF
TRBV18	12	TRBJ2-3	ASSLEQGADTQY
TRBV25-1	14	TRBJ2-1	ASSEAGGIVSDEQF
TRBV3-1/TRBV3-2	12	TRBJ2-3	ASSYSGSSDTQY
TRBV18	12	TRBJ1-1	ASSADSENTEAF
TRBV18	9	TRBJ2-7	ASSPNYEQY
TRBV6-5	14	TRBJ1-1	ASSSRGSQKNTEAF
TRBV19	11	TRBJ1-2	ASQQRTGRGYT
TRBV10-3	11	TRBJ2-1	AISGTGFNEQF
TRBV4-1	11	TRBJ2-1	ASSRDPFYEQF
TRBV9	13	TRBJ1-1	ASSVEGGRDTEAF
TRBV11-3	13	TRBJ2-1	ASSLEWGAQNEQF
TRBV30	10	TRBJ2-7	AWSSGGYEQY
TRBV18	12	TRBJ2-7	ASRSGTGAEEQY
TRBV4-1	13	TRBJ1-1	ASSQTGQTNTEAF
TRBV2	12	TRBJ1-2	ASSEPGANYGYT
TRBV3-1/TRBV3-2	10	TRBJ2-7	ASSQTVYEQY
TRBV6-2/TRBV6-3	11	TRBJ1-1	ASSWSAYTEAF
TRBV3-1/TRBV3-2	13	TRBJ2-1	ASSQGAGGRNEQF
TRBV5-1	15	TRBJ2-7	ASSLPGTGGWSYEQY
TRBV5-1	12	TRBJ1-3	ASSFQGVGNTIY
TRBV27	12	TRBJ1-2	ASSLTGYGYGYT
TRBV10-3	13	TRBJ2-3	AMGISGLGPDTQY
TRBV6-5	12	TRBJ2-1	ASSRLGGYNEQF
TRBV5-1	12	TRBJ2-7	ASSLGRALDEQY